This is a list of T cell receptor beta chains from one sample in a study of shared clonotypes between healthy human individuals. Only in-frame clones appear in the TCRdb table, and some are missing; sequencing was by immunoSEQ multiplex PCR. This sample yields 2 million to 3 million clones, of which 93% are seen a single time; 0.36% belongs to the top ten. The sample was naive CD4+ T cells from PBMCs. These receptors all stem from a man between 18 and 35 years old in good health. Some clones in this sample may be carry-over from other donors' samples. Both conserved end residues are part of each CDR3. Fields, in order: CDR3 protein, CDR3 DNA, clone size, J gene, V gene, D gene. D genes are given only for firm matches. A clone size is listed for some rows: how often the clone was seen (once, few, many), or a class if it is expanded.

CAIGTTNTEAFF | TGTGCCATCGGGACAACGAACACTGAAGCTTTCTTT | few | TRBJ1-1 | TRBV2 | .
CASMGGSASNEQFF | TGCGCCAGCATGGGAGGGAGCGCGAGCAATGAGCAGTTCTTC | . | TRBJ2-1 | TRBV5-1 | TRBD2
CASTPGGSLETQYF | TGTGCCAGCACCCCCGGGGGGTCTCTGGAGACCCAGTACTTC | . | TRBJ2-5 | TRBV7-9 | TRBD2
CASSLSAEYGYTF | TGTGCCAGCAGCTTAAGTGCAGAATATGGCTACACCTTC | . | TRBJ1-2 | TRBV7-3 | .
CASSAGYNSITGELFF | TGTGCCAGCAGTGCAGGGTACAACTCAATCACCGGGGAGCTGTTTTTT | . | TRBJ2-2 | TRBV25-1 | .
CASSLWGPSGYTF | TGCGCCAGCAGCTTGTGGGGGCCCTCTGGCTACACCTTC | once | TRBJ1-2 | TRBV5-1 | .
CASSLSSGGGYTF | TGTGCCAGCAGTTTATCGTCCGGGGGCGGCTACACCTTC | . | TRBJ1-2 | TRBV27 | .
CASRTTSGSTLTYNEQFF | TGTGCCAGTAGAACAACTAGCGGGAGTACCCTCACCTACAATGAGCAGTTCTTC | . | TRBJ2-1 | TRBV19 | TRBD2
CASSLVSASIPYSGNTIYF | TGTGCCAGCAGCTTAGTATCGGCGTCTATCCCATACTCTGGAAACACCATATATTTT | . | TRBJ1-3 | TRBV11-2 | .
CASSLGISTDTQYF | TGTGCCAGCAGCTTAGGGATTAGCACAGATACGCAGTATTTT | once | TRBJ2-3 | TRBV7-2 | .
CASSGGTVTSEAFF | TGTGCCAGCAGTGGGGGGACGGTCACGTCGGAAGCTTTCTTT | . | TRBJ1-1 | TRBV6-5 | .
CASSGQGGVTEAFF | TGCGCCAGCAGCGGACAGGGAGGTGTCACTGAAGCTTTCTTT | few | TRBJ1-1 | TRBV5-1 | TRBD1
CASSLEGGNLVTGELFF | TGCGCCAGCAGCTTGGAGGGGGGTAATCTGGTTACCGGGGAGCTGTTTTTT | . | TRBJ2-2 | TRBV5-1 | .
CASRGLPSYNEQFF | TGTGCCAGCAGGGGACTACCAAGTTACAATGAGCAGTTCTTC | . | TRBJ2-1 | TRBV28 | TRBD2
CASSGGRGAGGGDTQYF | TGTGCCAGCAGTGGGGGGAGGGGAGCGGGAGGAGGTGATACGCAGTATTTT | . | TRBJ2-3 | TRBV6-1 | TRBD2
CASSVVTRNTEAFF | TGTGCCAGCAGCGTAGTCACCCGAAACACTGAAGCTTTCTTT | few | TRBJ1-1 | TRBV9 | .
CASSLAVWLAGTDTQYF | TGTGCCAGCAGCTTAGCAGTTTGGCTAGCGGGCACAGATACGCAGTATTTT | . | TRBJ2-3 | TRBV7-9 | TRBD2
CASLPAPPSWNEQFF | TGTGCCAGCCTCCCTGCCCCTCCCAGTTGGAATGAGCAGTTCTTC | . | TRBJ2-1 | TRBV27 | .
CASSLAGFQQYF | TGTGCCAGCAGCTTAGCAGGGTTTCAGCAGTACTTC | . | TRBJ2-7 | TRBV7-9 | .
CASRSSGSYEQYF | TGCGCCAGCAGGTCATCGGGCTCCTACGAGCAGTACTTC | . | TRBJ2-7 | TRBV5-1 | .
CASSPRVAGGETQYF | TGTGCCAGCAGCCCCCGGGTAGCGGGAGGAGAGACCCAGTACTTC | . | TRBJ2-5 | TRBV9 | TRBD2
CASSPGVQETQYF | TGTGCCAGCTCACCGGGAGTGCAAGAGACCCAGTACTTC | . | TRBJ2-5 | TRBV18 | .
CASSTGQGGYTF | TGTGCCAGCAGCACAGGACAAGGGGGCTACACCTTC | . | TRBJ1-2 | TRBV5-4 | .
CASSLVGQVPYGYTF | TGTGCCAGCAGCTTGGTGGGACAGGTTCCCTATGGCTACACCTTC | . | TRBJ1-2 | TRBV7-2 | TRBD1
CASSSWTGVNTEAFF | TGCGCCAGCAGCTCGTGGACAGGCGTGAACACTGAAGCTTTCTTT | . | TRBJ1-1 | TRBV5-1 | TRBD1
CASSGGWSGELFF | TGTGCCAGCAGTGGAGGATGGTCTGGGGAGCTGTTTTTT | . | TRBJ2-2 | TRBV13 | .
CASSFTTGGVETQYF | TGCGCCAGCAGCTTTACGACAGGGGGCGTAGAGACCCAGTACTTC | . | TRBJ2-5 | TRBV5-1 | TRBD1
CASKAGRSFNEQFF | TGTGCCAGTAAAGCGGGGAGATCCTTCAATGAGCAGTTCTTC | . | TRBJ2-1 | TRBV19 | TRBD2
CASSLGARTEAFF | TGTGCCAGCAGCTTAGGGGCGCGCACTGAAGCTTTCTTT | once | TRBJ1-1 | TRBV11-3 | .
CASSLGGLRTDTQYF | TGTGCCAGCAGCTTAGGCGGGCTACGCACAGATACGCAGTATTTT | . | TRBJ2-3 | TRBV7-2 | .
CASISTGGEGYETGELFF | TGTGCCAGCATCTCGACCGGCGGGGAGGGTTATGAGACCGGGGAGCTGTTTTTT | once | TRBJ2-2 | TRBV28 | TRBD2
CASRRGTSGDNEQFF | TGTGCCAGCAGACGAGGGACTAGCGGGGACAATGAGCAGTTCTTC | . | TRBJ2-1 | TRBV28 | TRBD2
CASSVMTSFDEQYF | TGTGCCAGCAGTGTAATGACTAGCTTTGACGAGCAGTACTTC | once | TRBJ2-7 | TRBV2 | TRBD2
CASRLAGGPSTGELFF | TGTGCCAGCAGGCTAGCGGGAGGGCCGAGCACCGGGGAGCTGTTTTTT | once | TRBJ2-2 | TRBV7-2 | TRBD2
CASSLMGSYPYEQYF | TGCGCCAGCAGCTTGATGGGATCCTATCCCTACGAGCAGTACTTC | . | TRBJ2-7 | TRBV5-1 | .
CASSFADGTDTQYF | TGCGCCAGCAGCTTTGCGGACGGCACAGATACGCAGTATTTT | . | TRBJ2-3 | TRBV5-1 | .
CASSPRQGGTEAFF | TGTGCCAGCAGTCCCCGACAGGGCGGTACTGAAGCTTTCTTT | . | TRBJ1-1 | TRBV27 | TRBD1
CASSFSAGDYGNTIYF | TGTGCCAGCAGCTTTAGCGCAGGGGACTATGGAAACACCATATATTTT | . | TRBJ1-3 | TRBV5-5 | .
CASPGGLLAGVGPPEQYF | TGTGCCAGCCCGGGGGGGCTACTAGCGGGAGTTGGGCCTCCCGAGCAGTACTTC | . | TRBJ2-7 | TRBV18 | TRBD2
CASSESTVSYWGYEQYF | TGCGCCAGCAGTGAGTCGACCGTGTCTTACTGGGGCTACGAGCAGTACTTC | . | TRBJ2-7 | TRBV10-1 | .
CASSLDSISNYGYTF | TGCGCCAGCAGCTTGGACAGTATCTCTAACTATGGCTACACCTTC | . | TRBJ1-2 | TRBV5-1 | .
CASSQTRTGTSGSRQYF | TGCGCCAGCAGCCAGACGCGAACCGGGACTAGCGGGAGCCGGCAGTACTTC | . | TRBJ2-7 | TRBV4-3 | TRBD2
CASSYMGSGNTIYF | TGTGCCAGCAGTTACATGGGGTCCGGAAACACCATATATTTT | . | TRBJ1-3 | TRBV6-6 | .
CASSGYGTGANVLTF | TGTGCCAGCAGCGGGTACGGGACTGGGGCCAACGTCCTGACTTTC | . | TRBJ2-6 | TRBV5-6 | .
CSVVPTGGTTGELFF | TGCAGCGTTGTCCCCACAGGGGGGACCACCGGGGAGCTGTTTTTT | . | TRBJ2-2 | TRBV29-1 | TRBD1
CASSLGYLGGRASGNEQYF | TGCGCCAGCAGCTTGGGGTATTTGGGCGGAAGAGCTTCGGGAAACGAGCAGTACTTC | . | TRBJ2-7 | TRBV5-1 | .
CASSPGPTDTQYF | TGTGCCAGCAGCCCCGGTCCCACAGATACGCAGTATTTT | . | TRBJ2-3 | TRBV7-7 | .
CASSLDLAGTTDTQYF | TGTGCCAGCAGCTTAGACCTAGCGGGGACGACAGATACGCAGTATTTT | . | TRBJ2-3 | TRBV7-9 | TRBD2
CASNPSQGVPDTQYF | TGCGCCAGCAACCCTAGTCAAGGAGTGCCAGATACGCAGTATTTT | . | TRBJ2-3 | TRBV5-1 | .
CASSVGLDVRAPDTQYF | TGTGCCAGCAGCGTAGGATTAGATGTAAGGGCCCCAGATACGCAGTATTTT | . | TRBJ2-3 | TRBV9 | .
CASTRLGYGYTF | TGTGCCAGCACCCGTCTGGGGTATGGCTACACCTTC | . | TRBJ1-2 | TRBV28 | .
CASSYSGGETQYF | TGTGCCAGCAGTTACTCCGGGGGAGAGACCCAGTACTTC | . | TRBJ2-5 | TRBV6-5 | .